These 24 T cell receptor beta chains originate from one sample sequenced in a study of T cells in Graves' hyperthyroidism and ophthalmopathy. The investigators amplified TCR beta CDR3 regions from RNA transcripts. During a first-round RT-PCR of the TCR CDR3, the HTBI primer set was used. TCRdb reprocessed the multiplex PCR reads with MiXCR, giving one entry per CDR3 protein. The data show 360,000 or so distinct CDR3 sequences, approximately 18% seen once. Material for sequencing was blood. Receptor source: a woman aged 35 to 49 with Graves' ophthalmopathy.

In this sample, this clonotype turned up many times. The V and J genes are TRBV11-2 and TRBJ2-4, with a possible D match to TRBD2 (6 bases). Per germline, CDR1 SGHAT and CDR2 FQNNGV. The CDR3 length is 15 residues. Trimming removed 4 bases from V and 1 base from J, with 11 bases in between. This chain's CDR3 is CASSWRAGAKNIQYF. DNA of the CDR3: TGTGCCAGCAGCTGGAGGGCCGGGGCCAAAAACATTCAGTACTTC. Based on the CDR3 plus reference TRBV11-2 and TRBJ2-4, the full variable domain is EAGVAQSPRYKIIEKRQSVAFWCNPISGHATLYWYQQILGQGPKLLIQFQNNGVVDDSQLPKDRFSAERLKGVDSTLKIQPAKLEDSAVYLCASSWRAGAKNIQYFGAGTRLSVL.

Many counts were recorded for this clonotype. The V call is TRBV20-1, the J call TRBJ1-2; D unclear. Germline CDR1 is DFQATT and CDR2 is SNEGSKA (reference sequence). Trimming cost V 2 bases and J 4 bases, with 23 bases left between them. This CDR3 region has 17 residues. The CDR3 spells CSARIPSSGDFPYGYTF. The CDR3 DNA is TGCAGTGCTAGAATCCCCTCCAGTGGCGACTTCCCCTATGGCTACACCTTC.

This clonotype was recorded many times. The V call is TRBV2, the J call TRBJ2-7; D gene uncertain. Germline loops: CDR1 SNHLY, CDR2 FYNNEI. The V gene lost 3 bases and the J gene lost 0 bases, with 3 bases spanning the gap. The CDR3 covers 12 residues. The CDR3 nucleotides read TGTGCCAGCAGTGATTACTCCTACGAGCAGTACTTC. Residues: CASSDYSYEQYF.

This clonotype was observed many times. The chain joins TRBV6-1 to TRBJ2-6; D is undetermined. Germline-derived CDR1 and CDR2 are MNHNS and SASEGT. The CDR3 consists of 16 residues. V gave up 4 bases and J gave up 0 bases, with 10 bases separating them. This CDR3 is CASSVAESSGANVLTF. As DNA, the CDR3 is TGTGCCAGCAGTGTGGCGGAAAGCTCTGGGGCCAACGTCCTGACTTTC.

This clonotype came up many times. The V and J genes are TRBV5-1 and TRBJ1-2; TRBD1 matches 9 bases. Germline CDR1 is SGHRS and CDR2 is YFSETQ. The CDR3 is 12 residues long. Trimming took 3 bases from V and 9 from J; bases not matched to a gene: 3. Here the CDR3 reads CASSWDRDSYTF. The CDR3 bases are TGCGCCAGCAGCTGGGACAGGGATAGCTACACCTTC.

There are many counts of this clonotype. V gene TRBV20-1 combines with J gene TRBJ2-2; D is uncertain. Germline V CDR1 and CDR2: DFQATT, SNEGSKA (reference sequence). V was clipped by 0 bases and J by 0 bases, with 14 bases between them. The CDR3 spans 17 residues. CDR3 region: CSARDKRGPPNTGELFF. The CDR3 DNA reads as TGCAGTGCTAGAGACAAGAGAGGTCCTCCGAACACCGGGGAGCTGTTTTTT.

The table lists this clonotype with many counts. The chain carries TRBV29-1 and TRBJ2-5; 9 bases match TRBD1. Per germline, CDR1 SQVTM and CDR2 ANQGSEA. The CDR3 sequence is 11 residues long. Trimming at V came to 6 bases and at J to 8 bases, leaving 4 bases not matched to a gene. The CDR3 coding sequence is TGCAGCGTAAGACAGGGGGTAACCCAGTACTTC. This gives the protein CSVRQGVTQYF.

The chain uses TRBV9 and TRBJ2-6, with D maybe TRBD1 (6 bases). V gave up 7 bases and J gave up 2 bases, with 13 bases separating them. Germline loops: CDR1 SGDLS, CDR2 YYNGEE. This CDR3 region has 15 residues. CDR3 loop: CASPRRGAGANVLTF. In nucleotides, the CDR3 is TGTGCCAGCCCGCGCAGGGGCGCTGGGGCCAACGTCCTGACTTTC. Supplemented by reference TRBV9 and TRBJ2-6, the full variable domain reads DSGVTQTPKHLITATGQRVTLRCSPRSGDLSVYWYQQSLDQGLQFLIQYYNGEERAKGNILERFSAQQFPDLHSELNLSSLELGDSALYFCASPRRGAGANVLTFGAGSRLTVL.

This clonotype has a count of ten or more. Written as DNA, the CDR3 is TGTGCCAGCACTGACCCTCCCCGGAGGGGCTACACCTTC. As protein: CASTDPPRRGYTF. The chain has TRBV6-1 and TRBJ1-2, with D hard to call. Germline lookup yields CDR1 MNHNS and CDR2 SASEGT. The V end lost 7 bases, the J end lost 8 bases, and 17 bases lay between the germline ends. The CDR3 is made up of 13 amino acids.

This clonotype was found many times. The CDR3 DNA sequence: TGTGCCAGCGGATCTCCTACGTTAGGCGGTAGCAATCAGCCCCAGCATTTT. As protein: CASGSPTLGGSNQPQHF. The chain is built from TRBV28 and TRBJ1-5; D not resolved. V was cut by 8 bases and J by 0 bases, with 20 bases left in between. Looked up from germline, CDR1 is MDHEN and CDR2 is SYDVKM. The CDR3 consists of 17 residues.

The rearrangement joins TRBV6-5 to TRBJ1-1, with TRBD1 as a possible D gene (5 bases). The V and J ends lost 0 bases and 12 bases respectively, with 11 bases between them. The CDR3 is made up of 12 amino acids. Germline CDR1 and CDR2: MNHEY and SVGAGI. CDR3 in amino acids: CASSYSGGTPFF. DNA of the CDR3: TGTGCCAGCAGTTACTCGGGGGGGACCCCTTTCTTT.

This clonotype was found a few times. The chain combines TRBV7-8 with TRBJ1-2; tentative D call: TRBD1 (5 bases). Germline CDR1 and CDR2: SGHVS and FQNEAQ. This CDR3 spans 14 amino acids. The ends were cut back, 3 bases at V and 4 bases at J, with 12 bases in the middle. For the CDR3, the DNA is TGTGCCAGCAGCTTCCGGCACGGGGGCTATGGCTACACCTTC. The encoded protein is CASSFRHGGYGYTF.

The chain carries TRBV5-1 and TRBJ1-2; D not resolved. Germline CDR1 SGHRS, CDR2 YFSETQ. Trimming cost V 7 bases and J 3 bases, with 13 bases left between them. This CDR3 is 13 amino acids long. The CDR3: CASRLGPDYGYTF. The CDR3 DNA reads TGCGCCAGCCGTCTTGGTCCCGACTATGGCTACACCTTC.

In its sample, this clonotype was seen a few times. V gene TRBV12-3 or TRBV12-4 combines with J gene TRBJ2-2; D not resolved. The CDR3 runs 13 residues. Trimming stripped 5 bases from V and 6 bases from J, with 10 bases between. The CDR3 spells CASSLHQAGELFF. The CDR3 DNA sequence: TGTGCCAGCAGTCTCCACCAGGCCGGGGAGCTGTTTTTT.

This clonotype was picked up many times. V and J are TRBV5-1 and TRBJ1-6; TRBD1 aligns across 7 bases. This CDR3 comprises 15 residues. V trimming: 3 bases; J trimming: 5 bases; junction bases outside the gene matches: 5. Germline CDR1 SGHRS, CDR2 YFSETQ. CDR3 sequence reads: CASSSDRFNNSPLHF. CDR3 in DNA: TGCGCCAGCAGCTCGGACAGGTTTAATAATTCACCCCTCCACTTT.

This clonotype was observed a few times. V and J are TRBV9 and TRBJ1-2; D perhaps matches TRBD1 (5 bases). Trimming pared 4 bases from V and 5 bases from J, leaving 12 bases between. The CDR3 is 13 amino acids. In germline, CDR1 is SGDLS, CDR2 YYNGEE. CDR3 sequence reads: CASSQGRGYGYTF. The DNA of the CDR3 is TGTGCCAGCAGCCAGGGAAGGGGATATGGCTACACCTTC.

This clonotype appeared many times. CDR3 protein: CASSGGRSNTEAFF. Here the CDR3 DNA reads TGTGCCAGCAGCGGGGGACGGTCGAACACTGAAGCTTTCTTT. This chain joins TRBV12-3 or TRBV12-4 and TRBJ1-1; the D gene is possibly TRBD1 (5 bases). There are 14 residues in the CDR3. V lost 6 bases to trimming and J lost 1 base, with 12 bases between them.

This clonotype was observed many times. The chain uses TRBV4-3 and TRBJ1-2; D is unresolved. The V gene's germline CDR1 is LGHNA and CDR2 YSLEER. Trimming left V 0 bases short and J 2 bases short, with 7 bases between. The CDR3 loop spans 14 amino acids. CDR3: CASSQDLGNYGYTF. CDR3 coding DNA: TGCGCCAGCAGCCAAGATCTGGGAAACTATGGCTACACCTTC.

This clonotype occurred many times. The genes are TRBV7-8 and TRBJ1-5, with 7 positions matching TRBD1. Germline V gives CDR1 SGHVS, CDR2 FQNEAQ. The CDR3 totals 14 residues. The V gene end was trimmed by 6 bases and the J gene end by 6 bases; junction bases not matched to a gene: 8. CDR3 sequence: CASSSDRARQPQHF. The CDR3 nucleotides are TGTGCCAGCAGTTCCGACAGGGCCCGTCAGCCCCAGCATTTT.

This clonotype was recorded at least ten times. The CDR3 protein is CASSQETTASGNTIYF. In nucleotides, the CDR3 is TGTGCCAGCAGCCAAGAGACGACAGCCTCTGGAAACACCATATATTTT. The V and J genes are TRBV4-2 and TRBJ1-3, with D perhaps matching TRBD1 (5 bases). Germline V gene lookup returns CDR1 LGHNA and CDR2 YNFKEQ. V was cut by 0 bases and J by 0 bases, with 9 bases left in between. This CDR3 has 16 residues.

This clonotype was detected ten times or more. Written as DNA, the CDR3 is TGTGCCAGCAGTTTACCCTCCAACTATGGCTACACCTTC. It encodes CASSLPSNYGYTF. V is TRBV28 and J is TRBJ1-2; D gene ambiguous. CDR1 is MDHEN and CDR2 is SYDVKM in the germline V gene. The CDR3 loop spans 13 amino acids. V dropped 2 bases and J dropped 2 bases, with 6 bases sitting between them.

This clonotype occurred many times. The chain has TRBV28 and TRBJ2-7; D ambiguous. Germline values: CDR1 MDHEN, CDR2 SYDVKM. This CDR3 region has 9 residues. DNA of the CDR3: TGTGAGACATCTGAGGAGCAGTACTTC. Residues: CETSEEQYF.

This clonotype was detected ten times or more. This chain joins TRBV28 and TRBJ1-5; D gene uncertain. This CDR3 contains 12 residues. Germline-derived CDR1 and CDR2 are MDHEN and SYDVKM. V lost 6 bases, J lost 6 bases, and 9 bases lay in between. CDR3 nucleotide sequence: TGTGCCAGCAGCCATAAGGTTCAGCCCCAGCATTTT. Its protein is CASSHKVQPQHF.

At least ten counts were recorded for this clonotype. This chain joins TRBV6-5 and TRBJ2-7; D may be TRBD2 (5 bases). Germline V gives CDR1 MNHEY, CDR2 SVGAGI. The V end lost 0 bases, the J end lost 0 bases, and 12 bases lay between the germline ends. This CDR3 region has 16 residues. Here the CDR3 DNA reads TGTGCCAGCAGTTACTCCGGCGGGCCGAGCTCCTACGAGCAGTACTTC. Residues: CASSYSGGPSSYEQYF.